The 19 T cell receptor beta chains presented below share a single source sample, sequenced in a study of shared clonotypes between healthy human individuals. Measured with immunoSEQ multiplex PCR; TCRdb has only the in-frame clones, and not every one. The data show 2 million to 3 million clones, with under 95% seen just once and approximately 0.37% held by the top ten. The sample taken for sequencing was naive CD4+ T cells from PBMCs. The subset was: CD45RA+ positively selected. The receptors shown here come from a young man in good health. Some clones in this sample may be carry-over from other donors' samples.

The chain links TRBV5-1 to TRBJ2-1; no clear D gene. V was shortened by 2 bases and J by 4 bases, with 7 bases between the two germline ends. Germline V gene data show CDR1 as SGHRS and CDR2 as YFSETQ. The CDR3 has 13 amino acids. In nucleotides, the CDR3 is TGCGCCAGCAGCTTTGACATATACAATGAGCAGTTCTTC. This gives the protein CASSFDIYNEQFF.

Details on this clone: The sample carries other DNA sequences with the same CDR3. CDR3 sequence reads: CSAATNSPLHF. Written as DNA, the CDR3 is TGCAGTGCGGCGACTAATTCACCCCTCCACTTT. This chain connects TRBV20-1 to TRBJ1-6; no clear D gene. Germline CDR1 DFQATT, CDR2 SNEGSKA (reference sequence). The CDR3 contains 11 residues. The V and J ends lost 6 bases and 6 bases respectively, with 6 bases between them.

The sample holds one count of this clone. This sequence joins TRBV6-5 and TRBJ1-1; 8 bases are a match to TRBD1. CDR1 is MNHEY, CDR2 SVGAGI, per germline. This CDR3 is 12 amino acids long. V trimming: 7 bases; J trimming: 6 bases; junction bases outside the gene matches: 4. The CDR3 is CASTTGGAEAFF. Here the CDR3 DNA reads TGTGCCAGCACTACAGGGGGGGCTGAAGCTTTCTTT.

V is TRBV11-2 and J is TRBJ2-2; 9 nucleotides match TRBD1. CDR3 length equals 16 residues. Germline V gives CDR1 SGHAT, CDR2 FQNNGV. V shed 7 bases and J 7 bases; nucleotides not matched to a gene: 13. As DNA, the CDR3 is TGTGCCAGCACGCAACGTCGGGACAGGGATTTCGGGGAGCTGTTTTTT. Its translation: CASTQRRDRDFGELFF.

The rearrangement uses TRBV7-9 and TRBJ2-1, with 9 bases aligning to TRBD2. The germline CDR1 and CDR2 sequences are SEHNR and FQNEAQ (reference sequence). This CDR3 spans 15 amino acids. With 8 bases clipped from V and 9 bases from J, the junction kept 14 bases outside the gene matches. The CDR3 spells CASVPGASGDLEQFF. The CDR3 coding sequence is TGTGCCAGCGTGCCTGGGGCTAGCGGGGACCTTGAGCAGTTCTTC.

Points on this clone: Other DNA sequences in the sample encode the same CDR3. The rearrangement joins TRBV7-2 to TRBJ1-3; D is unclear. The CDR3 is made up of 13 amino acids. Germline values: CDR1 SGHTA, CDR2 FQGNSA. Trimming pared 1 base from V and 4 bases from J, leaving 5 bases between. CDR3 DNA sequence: TGTGCCAGCAGCTTAGTAGTGGGAAACACCATATATTTT. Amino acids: CASSLVVGNTIYF.

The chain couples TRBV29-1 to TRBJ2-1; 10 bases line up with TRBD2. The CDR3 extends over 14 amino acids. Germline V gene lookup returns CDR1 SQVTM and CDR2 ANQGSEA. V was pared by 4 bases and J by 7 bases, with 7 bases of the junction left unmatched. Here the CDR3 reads CSVGPLAGVNEQFF. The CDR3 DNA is TGCAGCGTTGGGCCCCTAGCGGGAGTTAATGAGCAGTTCTTC.

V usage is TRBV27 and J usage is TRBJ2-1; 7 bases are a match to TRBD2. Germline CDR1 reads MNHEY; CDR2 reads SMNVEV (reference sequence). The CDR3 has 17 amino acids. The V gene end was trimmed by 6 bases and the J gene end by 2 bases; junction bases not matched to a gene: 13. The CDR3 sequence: CASSPSAGEVTYNEQFF. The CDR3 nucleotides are TGTGCCAGCAGCCCCTCTGCGGGAGAGGTAACCTACAATGAGCAGTTCTTC.

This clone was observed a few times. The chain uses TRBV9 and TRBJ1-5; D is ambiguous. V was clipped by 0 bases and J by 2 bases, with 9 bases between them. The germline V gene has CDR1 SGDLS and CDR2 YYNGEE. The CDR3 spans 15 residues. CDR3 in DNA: TGTGCCAGCAGCGTAGATGGGTCTGGCAATCAGCCCCAGCATTTT. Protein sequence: CASSVDGSGNQPQHF.

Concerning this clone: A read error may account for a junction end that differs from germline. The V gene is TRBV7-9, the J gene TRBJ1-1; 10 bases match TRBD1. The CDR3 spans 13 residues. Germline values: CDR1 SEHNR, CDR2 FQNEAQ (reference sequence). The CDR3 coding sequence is TGTGCCAGCAGCTCCTGGACAGGGGGGGCATTGAGATTT. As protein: CASSSWTGGALRF.

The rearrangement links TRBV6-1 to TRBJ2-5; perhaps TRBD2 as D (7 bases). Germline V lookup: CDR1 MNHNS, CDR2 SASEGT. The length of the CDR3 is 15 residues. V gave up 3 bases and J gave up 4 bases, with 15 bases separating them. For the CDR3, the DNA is TGTGCCAGCAGTGATAAGCAGGGAGGGGGAGAGACCCAGTACTTC. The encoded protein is CASSDKQGGGETQYF.

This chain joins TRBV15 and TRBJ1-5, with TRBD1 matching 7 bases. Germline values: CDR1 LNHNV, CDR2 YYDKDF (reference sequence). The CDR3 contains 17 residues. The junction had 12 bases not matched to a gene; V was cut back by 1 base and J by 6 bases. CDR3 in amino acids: CATSRGPGGVSSQPQHF. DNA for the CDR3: TGTGCCACCAGCAGAGGGCCAGGGGGGGTTAGTAGTCAGCCCCAGCATTTT.

The CDR3 region has the DNA TGCAGCGTTGACCACACTGTCGGTAATGAGCAGTTCTTC. Encoded protein: CSVDHTVGNEQFF. This chain links TRBV29-1 with TRBJ2-1; no firm D call. The CDR3 is made up of 13 amino acids. V was clipped by 3 bases and J by 7 bases, with 13 bases between them. Germline values: CDR1 SQVTM, CDR2 ANQGSEA.

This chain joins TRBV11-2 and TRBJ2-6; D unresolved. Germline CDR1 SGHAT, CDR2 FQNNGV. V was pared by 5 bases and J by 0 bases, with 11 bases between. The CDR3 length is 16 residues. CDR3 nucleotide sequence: TGTGCCAGCAGCACAAACCCCAGCTCTGGGGCCAACGTCCTGACTTTC. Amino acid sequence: CASSTNPSSGANVLTF.

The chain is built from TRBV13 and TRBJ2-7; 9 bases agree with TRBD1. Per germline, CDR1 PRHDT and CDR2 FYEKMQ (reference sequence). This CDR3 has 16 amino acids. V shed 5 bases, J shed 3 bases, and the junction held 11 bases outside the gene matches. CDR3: CASSLNPDRGRYEQYF. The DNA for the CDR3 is TGTGCCAGCAGCCTCAATCCGGACAGGGGACGCTACGAGCAGTACTTC.

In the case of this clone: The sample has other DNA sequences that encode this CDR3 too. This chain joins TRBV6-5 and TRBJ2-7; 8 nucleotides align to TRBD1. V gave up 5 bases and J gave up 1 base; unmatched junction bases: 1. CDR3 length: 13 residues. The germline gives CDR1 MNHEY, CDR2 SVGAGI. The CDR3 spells CASSNRGSYEQYF. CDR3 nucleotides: TGTGCCAGCAGTAACAGGGGGTCCTACGAGCAGTACTTC.

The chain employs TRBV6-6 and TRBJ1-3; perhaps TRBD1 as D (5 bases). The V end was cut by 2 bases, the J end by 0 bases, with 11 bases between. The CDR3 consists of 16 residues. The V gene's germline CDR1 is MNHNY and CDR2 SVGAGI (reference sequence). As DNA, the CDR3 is TGTGCCAGCAGTTACACGGGGCCGCTCTCTGGAAACACCATATATTTT. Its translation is CASSYTGPLSGNTIYF.

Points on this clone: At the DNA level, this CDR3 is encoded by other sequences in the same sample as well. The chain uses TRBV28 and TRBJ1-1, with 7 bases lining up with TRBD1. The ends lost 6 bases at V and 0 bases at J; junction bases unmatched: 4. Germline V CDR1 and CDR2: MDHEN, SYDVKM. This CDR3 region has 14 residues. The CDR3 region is CASRPGTVNTEAFF. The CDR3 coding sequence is TGTGCCAGCAGACCCGGGACAGTGAACACTGAAGCTTTCTTT.

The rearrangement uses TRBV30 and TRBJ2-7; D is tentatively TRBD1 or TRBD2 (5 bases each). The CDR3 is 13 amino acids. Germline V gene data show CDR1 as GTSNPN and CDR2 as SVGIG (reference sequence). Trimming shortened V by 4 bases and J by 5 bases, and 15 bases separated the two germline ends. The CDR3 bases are TGTGCCTGGACAGGGCGAGGGGTTCACGAGCAGTACTTC. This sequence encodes CAWTGRGVHEQYF.